This T cell receptor beta chain was sequenced during a study of blood T cell repertoires in COVID-19. The CDR3 runs 14 residues. Unmatched junction bases numbered 5, after V lost 7 bases and J lost 5 bases. Germline CDR1 SNHLY, CDR2 FYNNEI. In the authors' methods: Reference gene primer amplification gave estimated nucleated cell counts. Sequenced by immunoSEQ multiplex PCR; TCRdb stores in-frame clones only, minus some. V and J calls and clone size are given by that table; D and trimming were obtained from the DNA. This table has hundreds of thousands of clones, 75% to 90% appearing once. Participants had their cohort set by participant-reported clinical history.

The chain combines TRBV2 with TRBJ2-1; 10 bases match TRBD2. Sequencing was done on a sample of PBMCs or T cells enriched from blood (not recorded which). The source of this sequence is a woman in her 30s who had been exposed to COVID-19. The CDR3 DNA follows: TGTGCCAGCACCGGGACTAGCGCCGACAATGAGCAGTTCTTC. Protein product: CASTGTSADNEQFF. The whole variable domain, filled in from reference TRBV2 and TRBJ2-1, reads EPEVTQTPSHQVTQMGQEVILRCVPISNHLYFYWYRQILGQKVEFLVSFYNNEISEKSEIFDDQFSVERPDGSNFTLKIRSTKLEDSAMYFCASTGTSADNEQFFGPGTRLTVL.